Below, 18 T cell receptor beta chains from the same sample are listed, as sequenced in a study of T cells in Graves' hyperthyroidism and ophthalmopathy. Amplification of TCR beta CDR3 regions was performed using RNA transcripts as template. A first-round RT-PCR of the TCR CDR3 used the HTBI primer set. Using its own MiXCR run on the multiplex PCR reads, TCRdb lists one record per CDR3 protein. The data hold about 590,000 distinct CDR3 sequences, with around 16% observed a single time. Sequencing input: blood. These receptors all stem from a woman under 40 with Graves' hyperthyroidism.

This clonotype was counted many times. The chain carries TRBV6-1 and TRBJ2-2; D may correspond to TRBD1 or TRBD2 (5 bases each). The CDR3 loop spans 14 amino acids. Between the trimmed V and J ends, which lost 8 bases and 0 bases, there was a span of 10 bases. Per germline, CDR1 MNHNS and CDR2 SASEGT. In nucleotides, the CDR3 is TGTGCCAGCGGGAGACAGACGAACACCGGGGAGCTGTTTTTT. Translation gives CASGRQTNTGELFF.

This clonotype was counted ten times or more. The rearrangement joins TRBV7-9 to TRBJ2-3; D is undetermined. V dropped 5 bases and J dropped 1 base, with 13 bases sitting between them. CDR1 is SEHNR and CDR2 is FQNEAQ in the germline V gene (reference sequence). The CDR3 is 15 amino acids. The CDR3 spells CASSVTLSGTDTQYF. In DNA form, the CDR3 reads TGTGCCAGCAGCGTTACCCTGTCAGGCACAGATACGCAGTATTTT.

At least ten counts were recorded for this clonotype. The chain combines TRBV30 with TRBJ2-7; TRBD2 agrees at 10 bases. CDR1 is GTSNPN and CDR2 is SVGIG in the germline V gene (reference sequence). The CDR3 totals 14 residues. With 0 bases clipped from V and 4 bases from J, the junction kept 3 bases outside the gene matches. CDR3 nucleotide sequence: TGTGCCTGGAGTGTACCTAGCGGGAGTTACGAGCAGTACTTC. This codes for CAWSVPSGSYEQYF.

The J gene is TRBJ2-1, the V gene TRBV7-3, with TRBD2 matching 7 bases. The CDR3 consists of 15 residues. J was trimmed by 2 bases and V by 4 bases; bases with no gene match: 5. The germline V gene has CDR1 SGHTA and CDR2 FQGTGA. The CDR3 DNA follows: TGTGCCAGCAGCTCGGGACTACCCACCTACAATGAGCAGTTCTTC. Its protein product is CASSSGLPTYNEQFF.

This clonotype occurred many times. The chain combines TRBV5-1 with TRBJ2-5, with 8 positions matching TRBD2. CDR3 length equals 15 residues. V shed 4 bases, J shed 4 bases, and the junction held 9 bases outside the gene matches. Germline CDR1 SGHRS, CDR2 YFSETQ. This CDR3 is CASSNSGTSLETQYF. The CDR3 bases are TGCGCCAGCAGCAATTCCGGGACTAGTTTAGAGACCCAGTACTTC.

This clonotype was detected many times. The chain couples TRBV30 to TRBJ1-5, with D possibly matching TRBD1 (6 bases). The germline gives CDR1 GTSNPN, CDR2 SVGIG (reference sequence). The CDR3 loop spans 15 amino acids. V gave up 2 bases and J gave up 5 bases, with 16 bases separating them. Here the CDR3 DNA reads TGTGCCTGGAGTCAACCATCAGGGGACCATCAGCCCCAGCATTTT. Translated, it gives CAWSQPSGDHQPQHF.

This clonotype has more than one count but fewer than ten. This chain uses TRBV18 with TRBJ2-1; D perhaps matches TRBD1 (6 bases). The CDR3 length is 16 residues. Germline CDR1 reads KGHSH; CDR2 reads LQKENI. V dropped 4 bases and J dropped 2 bases, with 15 bases sitting between them. Here the CDR3 reads CASSLSTGRTYNEQFF. The CDR3 bases are TGTGCCAGCTCACTCTCGACAGGCCGTACCTACAATGAGCAGTTCTTC.

The table lists this clonotype with many counts. The chain combines TRBV7-9 with TRBJ2-1; D may be TRBD2 (5 bases). Germline loops: CDR1 SEHNR, CDR2 FQNEAQ (reference sequence). The CDR3 covers 15 residues. Trimming cost V 2 bases and J 7 bases, with 15 bases left between them. The CDR3 DNA sequence: TGTGCCAGCAGCTTAAGACCTAGGACTGGGAATGAGCAGTTCTTC. Protein sequence: CASSLRPRTGNEQFF. Supplemented by reference TRBV7-9 and TRBJ2-1, the full variable domain reads DTGVSQNPRHKITKRGQNVTFRCDPISEHNRLYWYRQTLGQGPEFLTYFQNEAQLEKSRLLSDRFSAERPKGSFSTLEIQRTEQGDSAMYLCASSLRPRTGNEQFFGPGTRLTVL.

The chain couples TRBV5-1 to TRBJ2-7; 7 positions agree with TRBD2. The CDR3 is 15 amino acids. With V trimmed by 4 bases and J by 5 bases, 12 bases remained unmatched. Germline CDR1 and CDR2: SGHRS and YFSETQ. CDR3 nucleotide sequence: TGCGCCAGCAGCCTCGACGGGGGGATCTGGAACGAGCAGTACTTC. Its translation: CASSLDGGIWNEQYF. Based on the CDR3 plus reference TRBV5-1 and TRBJ2-7, the full variable domain is KAGVTQTPRYLIKTRGQQVTLSCSPISGHRSVSWYQQTPGQGLQFLFEYFSETQRNKGNFPGRFSGRQFSNSRSEMNVSTLELGDSALYLCASSLDGGIWNEQYFGPGTRLTVT.

This clonotype was counted many times. The genes are TRBV28 and TRBJ2-4, with D perhaps matching TRBD2 (6 bases). CDR3 length equals 16 residues. Trimming pared 5 bases from V and 0 bases from J, leaving 14 bases between. The germline gives CDR1 MDHEN, CDR2 SYDVKM. CDR3 residues: CASSPIAVIAKNIQYF. The CDR3 DNA follows: TGTGCCAGCAGTCCAATAGCGGTTATAGCCAAAAACATTCAGTACTTC.

J is TRBJ2-6 and V is TRBV3-1; D not certain. V gave up 1 base and J gave up 0 bases, with 10 bases separating them. The CDR3 extends over 17 amino acids. Germline CDR1 is LGHDT and CDR2 is YNNKEL (reference sequence). The CDR3 bases are TGTGCCAGCAGCCAAGGAGGCGGAAGCTCTGGGGCCAACGTCCTGACTTTC. This encodes CASSQGGGSSGANVLTF.

This clonotype was detected only a few times. The chain combines TRBV6-5 with TRBJ2-3; D gene ambiguous. Germline-derived CDR1 and CDR2 are MNHEY and SVGAGI. The CDR3 loop spans 13 amino acids. The ends were cut back, 2 bases at V and 3 bases at J, with 6 bases in the middle. The CDR3 DNA follows: TGTGCCAGCAGTTACACCGGGACAGATACGCAGTATTTT. Protein: CASSYTGTDTQYF.

This clonotype was seen at least ten times. The chain combines TRBV12-3 or TRBV12-4 with TRBJ2-1, with D uncertain. This CDR3 is 13 amino acids long. Trimming took 6 bases from V and 5 from J, leaving 11 bases between them. CDR3 nucleotide sequence: TGTGCCAGCAGGTCGAAATTGCACAATGAGCAGTTCTTC. Protein product: CASRSKLHNEQFF.

The sample holds many counts of this clonotype. The rearrangement links TRBV28 to TRBJ2-1, with a weak D call TRBD1 (5 bases). V lost 3 bases to trimming and J lost 7 bases, with 10 bases between them. The V gene's germline CDR1 is MDHEN and CDR2 SYDVKM. The CDR3 spans 13 residues. The CDR3 reads CASSFSGQNEQFF. The CDR3 DNA sequence: TGTGCCAGCAGTTTTTCAGGGCAGAATGAGCAGTTCTTC.

J is TRBJ1-5 and V is TRBV6-1; D is unclear. Germline V gene data show CDR1 as MNHNS and CDR2 as SASEGT. V was cut by 0 bases and J by 4 bases, with 4 bases left in between. CDR3 length equals 13 residues. The CDR3 DNA reads TGTGCCAGCAGTGAAGCAGGGAATCAGCCCCAGCATTTT. As protein: CASSEAGNQPQHF.

This clonotype was seen repeatedly, ten times or more. The chain joins TRBV7-8 to TRBJ1-1; D uncertain. The CDR3 is 16 residues long. V lost 2 bases and J lost 1, with 14 bases in between. Germline V gives CDR1 SGHVS, CDR2 FQNEAQ. This CDR3 reads CASSLSQAGANTEAFF. The DNA of the CDR3 is TGTGCCAGCAGCTTAAGCCAGGCTGGTGCGAACACTGAAGCTTTCTTT. Variable domain in full (rest from reference TRBV7-8 and TRBJ1-1): GAGVSQSPRYKVAKRGQDVALRCDPISGHVSLFWYQQALGQGPEFLTYFQNEAQLDKSGLPSDRFFAERPEGSVSTLKIQRTQQEDSAVYLCASSLSQAGANTEAFFGQGTRLTVV.

About this clonotype: A much larger clonotype is one base distant, so this may be a read error. V usage is TRBV5-1 and J usage is TRBJ2-1, with D unclear. Trimming stripped 0 bases from V and 2 bases from J, with 9 bases between. CDR1 is SGHRS, CDR2 YFSETQ, per germline. The CDR3 sequence is 15 residues long. CDR3 loop: CASSLVVNPYNEQFF. CDR3 DNA: TGCGCCAGCAGCTTGGTGGTTAACCCCTACAATGAGCAGTTCTTC.

This clonotype has at least ten counts. The CDR3 sequence is CASSHGQGSSTDTQYF. The CDR3 DNA sequence: TGTGCCAGCAGCCACGGGCAGGGGTCTAGCACAGATACGCAGTATTTT. The V call is TRBV11-2, the J call TRBJ2-3, with D perhaps matching TRBD1 (6 bases). V was cut by 5 bases and J by 0 bases, with 15 bases left in between. Germline V CDR1 and CDR2: SGHAT, FQNNGV. This CDR3 spans 16 amino acids.